This TCR beta chain was sequenced during a study of blood T cell repertoires in COVID-19. Study-level background: The cDNA or gDNA used as material had been derived from T cells, B-cell-depleted T cells, or PBMCs.

Germline V gene lookup returns CDR1 LNHDA and CDR2 SQIVND (reference sequence). This CDR3 comprises 16 residues. Trimming took 3 bases from V and 6 from J, leaving 20 bases between them. Per the original methods: The assay estimated nucleated cells by amplifying reference gene primers. The assay was immunoSEQ multiplex PCR, and TCRdb's table has in-frame clones only and misses some. V, J and clone size derive from that table, while D and trimming were established from the DNA sequence. The repertoire holds 80,000 to 95,000 clones, with about nine tenths as singletons. The chain couples TRBV19 to TRBJ2-5, with a weak D call TRBD2 (6 bases). This receptor was identified in an older woman with acute or convalescent COVID-19. The sequencing sample was made of peripheral blood. The CDR3 reads CASSIVGGVGEKTQYF. The CDR3 DNA is TGTGCCAGTAGTATCGTTGGCGGGGTGGGTGAAAAGACCCAGTACTTC.